A single sample is the source of the 11 T cell receptor beta chains below, sequenced in a study of CD4+ T cells in melanoma. This table comes from immunoSEQ multiplex PCR, and its TCRdb copy is limited to in-frame clones, with some not included. The data hold about 50,000 clones, with 89% observed a single time. The material sequenced was peripheral blood. The source of these receptors is a human donor with melanoma.

This rearrangement joins TRBV5-6 to TRBJ1-5; TRBD1 is a possible D gene (6 bases). This CDR3 region has 16 residues. The germline V gene encodes CDR1 SGHDT and CDR2 YYEEEE. V gave up 3 bases and J gave up 2 bases, with 15 bases separating them. CDR3 DNA sequence: TGTGCCAGCAGCTCCCTTCAGGGGTTTGGCAATCAGCCCCAGCATTTT. Protein sequence: CASSSLQGFGNQPQHF.

The rearrangement links TRBV19 to TRBJ2-1, with TRBD1 matching over 7 bases. Losses at the gene ends were 4 bases for V and 6 bases for J; bases not matched to a gene: 9. Germline V gene lookup returns CDR1 LNHDA and CDR2 SQIVND (reference sequence). The CDR3 sequence is 15 residues long. This CDR3 is CASSRQGGGFNEQFF. In DNA, the CDR3 is TGTGCCAGTAGTAGACAGGGTGGGGGATTCAATGAGCAGTTCTTC. Full variable domain (remainder filled in from reference TRBV19 and TRBJ2-1): DGGITQSPKYLFRKEGQNVTLSCEQNLNHDAMYWYRQDPGQGLRLIYYSQIVNDFQKGDIAEGYSVSREKKESFPLTVTSAQKNPTAFYLCASSRQGGGFNEQFFGPGTRLTVL.

This clone was detected once. The chain recombines TRBV2 with TRBJ2-3; 10 bases are a match to TRBD1. CDR1 is SNHLY, CDR2 FYNNEI, per germline. The CDR3 runs to 14 residues. The junction had 4 bases not matched to a gene; V was cut back by 6 bases and J by 4 bases. CDR3 DNA: TGTGCCAGCAGGACAGGGGGCGCGGCAGATACGCAGTATTTT. Its translation: CASRTGGAADTQYF.

J is TRBJ2-7 and V is TRBV7-9; 8 bases align to TRBD1. The CDR3 runs to 15 residues. Germline V gene data show CDR1 as SEHNR and CDR2 as FQNEAQ (reference sequence). V gave up 2 bases and J gave up 0 bases; unmatched junction bases: 3. CDR3 DNA: TGTGCCAGCAGCTTACGACAGGGGCTCTCCTACGAGCAGTACTTC. The encoded protein is CASSLRQGLSYEQYF.

The genes are TRBV6-1 and TRBJ2-7; no clear D. This CDR3 region has 15 residues. V was shortened by 5 bases and J by 1 base, with 15 bases between the two germline ends. Germline lookup yields CDR1 MNHNS and CDR2 SASEGT. CDR3 DNA sequence: TGTGCCAGCAGTTCCCTCGGGTCTTCTTCCTACGAGCAGTACTTC. It specifies CASSSLGSSSYEQYF.

The chain uses TRBV7-2 and TRBJ2-3; 8 nucleotides match TRBD2. Looked up from germline, CDR1 is SGHTA and CDR2 is FQGNSA. The CDR3 contains 15 residues. V dropped 4 bases and J dropped 3; count of bases not matched to a gene: 6. DNA for the CDR3: TGTGCCAGCAGCTACACGGGGGGGCTAACAGATACGCAGTATTTT. It yields the protein CASSYTGGLTDTQYF.

The chain combines TRBV10-3 with TRBJ1-3; no definite D call. Trimming removed 3 bases at V and 0 bases at J, with 9 bases between. Per germline, CDR1 ENHRY and CDR2 SYGVKD. This CDR3 has 15 residues. The chain's CDR3 is CAISDPVYSGNTIYF. Written as DNA, the CDR3 is TGTGCCATCAGTGATCCGGTCTACTCTGGAAACACCATATATTTT.

This chain connects TRBV21-1 to TRBJ1-5. TRBV21-1 is flagged as a pseudogene. CDR3 size: 18 residues. The CDR3 sequence: CASSKGSMGRKDHQPQHF. CDR3 bases: TGTGCCAGCAGCAAAGGAAGCATGGGACGAAAAGATCATCAGCCCCAGCATTTT.

The V gene is TRBV15, the J gene TRBJ1-4, with D perhaps matching TRBD1 (5 bases). Trimming left V 0 bases short and J 3 bases short, with 11 bases between. This CDR3 is built from 16 residues. Germline lookup yields CDR1 LNHNV and CDR2 YYDKDF (reference sequence). CDR3 in amino acids: CATSRDGGAANEKLFF. For the CDR3, the DNA is TGTGCCACCAGCAGAGATGGTGGGGCTGCTAATGAAAAACTGTTTTTT.

The chain recombines TRBV6-1 with TRBJ2-7, with D possibly matching TRBD2 (5 bases). Looked up from germline, CDR1 is MNHNS and CDR2 is SASEGT. Trimming removed 4 bases from V and 0 bases from J, with 16 bases in between. This CDR3 is 16 amino acids long. CDR3: CASSGTPGKGSYEQYF. DNA for the CDR3: TGTGCCAGCAGTGGAACACCGGGGAAGGGCTCCTACGAGCAGTACTTC.

This chain connects TRBV6-6 to TRBJ2-1, with D maybe TRBD1 (6 bases). This CDR3 region has 14 residues. CDR1 and CDR2 (germline): MNHNY, SVGAGI (reference sequence). V was trimmed by 6 bases and J by 7 bases, leaving 16 bases between them. CDR3 nucleotide sequence: TGTGCCAGCAGACCCCAGACAGGTCAAAATGAGCAGTTCTTC. This translates into CASRPQTGQNEQFF.